This paragraph covers one T cell receptor beta chain sequence. Its target is unknown. The data stem from a study of T cell responses to AZD1222 COVID-19 vaccine. Using immunoSEQ multiplex PCR, the repertoire was profiled, and TCRdb retains in-frame clones only, with some absent. The sample consists of fewer than 200,000 clones, over 80% of them appearing once. Findings and limits, study-wide: Among AZD1222 vaccinees, only six were seropositive at baseline. There were vaccine-associated CD4 TCRs across spike, dominant at 160-218 and 743-854. An increase in Spike-specific TCR breadth and depth was observed after two AZD1222 doses. After the peak T cell response, and only then, were repertoires sampled.

Trimming took 4 bases from V and 8 from J; bases not matched to a gene: 5. Germline lookup yields CDR1 PRHDT and CDR2 FYEKMQ (reference sequence). The CDR3 totals 13 residues. This sample comprised peripheral blood, obtained 28 days after the second dose of the MenACWY control vaccine. The chain has TRBV13 and TRBJ2-1, with 7 bases matching TRBD1. This sequence was found in an adult who received the MenACWY meningococcal vaccine as a control. CDR3 sequence reads: CASSYNRGHEQFF. The CDR3 DNA follows: TGTGCCAGCAGCTACAACAGGGGCCATGAGCAGTTCTTC.